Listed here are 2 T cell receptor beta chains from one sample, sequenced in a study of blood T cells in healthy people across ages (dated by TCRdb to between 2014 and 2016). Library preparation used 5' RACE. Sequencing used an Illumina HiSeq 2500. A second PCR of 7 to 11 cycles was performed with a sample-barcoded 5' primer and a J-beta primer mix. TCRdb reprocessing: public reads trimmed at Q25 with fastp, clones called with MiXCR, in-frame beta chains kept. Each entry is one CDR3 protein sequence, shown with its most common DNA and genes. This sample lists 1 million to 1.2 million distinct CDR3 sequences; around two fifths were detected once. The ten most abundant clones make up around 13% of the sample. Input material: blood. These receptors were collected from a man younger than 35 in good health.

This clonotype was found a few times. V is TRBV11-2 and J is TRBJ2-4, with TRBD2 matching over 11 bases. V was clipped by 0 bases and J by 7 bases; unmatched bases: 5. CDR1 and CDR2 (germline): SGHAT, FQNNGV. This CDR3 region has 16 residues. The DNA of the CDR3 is TGTGCCAGCAGCTTAGAGCTAGCGGGGGGTGTGAACATTCAGTACTTC. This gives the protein CASSLELAGGVNIQYF.

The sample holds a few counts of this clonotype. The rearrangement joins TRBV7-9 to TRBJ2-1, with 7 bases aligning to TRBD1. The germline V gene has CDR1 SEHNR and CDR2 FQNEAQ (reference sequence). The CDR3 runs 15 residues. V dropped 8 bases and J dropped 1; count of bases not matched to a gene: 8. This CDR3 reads CASLDRAGSYNEQFF. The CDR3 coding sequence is TGTGCCAGCCTCGACAGGGCTGGATCCTACAATGAGCAGTTCTTC.